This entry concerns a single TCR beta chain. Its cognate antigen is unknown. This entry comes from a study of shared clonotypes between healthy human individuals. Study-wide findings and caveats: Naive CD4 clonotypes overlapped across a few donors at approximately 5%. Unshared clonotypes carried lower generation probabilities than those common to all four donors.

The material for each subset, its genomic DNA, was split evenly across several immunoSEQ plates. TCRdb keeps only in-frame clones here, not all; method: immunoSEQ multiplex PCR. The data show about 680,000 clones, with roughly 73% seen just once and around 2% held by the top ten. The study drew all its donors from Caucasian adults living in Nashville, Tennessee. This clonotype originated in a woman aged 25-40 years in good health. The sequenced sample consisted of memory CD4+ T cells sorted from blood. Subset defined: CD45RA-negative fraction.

In nucleotides, the CDR3 is TGTGCCAGCAGTTTAGCCAGGACCACTAGCACAGATACGCAGTATTTT. This sequence encodes CASSLARTTSTDTQYF. This chain joins TRBV27 and TRBJ2-3; no clear D. This CDR3 region has 16 residues. Germline V CDR1 and CDR2: MNHEY, SMNVEV (reference sequence). Deletions cut 2 bases from V and 0 bases from J, with 12 bases between.